Below are 8 T cell receptor beta chains sequenced from a single sample in a study of identical twins. One entry per CDR3 protein, called by TCRdb with MiXCR from the 5' RACE reads. This table has a few hundred thousand distinct CDR3 sequences, approximately 25% appearing once. Separately, the same data were catalogued under a study of T cells expressing NK-cell markers.

Sequenced: CD4+ T cells sorted from blood. Receptors were obtained from a woman aged 18-30 years in good health.

CDR3 protein: CSVEVKVTRVGTQYF. DNA of the CDR3: TGCAGCGTTGAAGTTAAAGTGACACGGGTTGGGACCCAGTACTTC. This chain joins TRBV29-1 and TRBJ2-5; no firm D call. V lost 1 base and J lost 7, with 19 bases in between. The CDR3 runs to 15 residues. Per the germline V gene, CDR1 is SQVTM and CDR2 is ANQGSEA.

This clonotype was seen at least ten times. The V and J genes are TRBV7-9 and TRBJ1-1; D is possibly TRBD1 (5 bases). Germline V lookup: CDR1 SEHNR, CDR2 FQNEAQ (reference sequence). The length of the CDR3 is 14 residues. The V gene lost 1 base and the J gene lost 4 bases, with 10 bases spanning the gap. The CDR3 DNA reads as TGTGCCAGCAGCTTAGTGGGGGGACTCACTGAAGCTTTCTTT. The encoded protein is CASSLVGGLTEAFF.

In the case of this clonotype: The junction shows a germline mismatch at one end, possibly a read error. The chain is built from TRBV20-1 and TRBJ1-2, with 8 bases fitting TRBD1. The CDR3 loop spans 13 amino acids. Germline values: CDR1 DFQATT, CDR2 SNEGSKA (reference sequence). The CDR3 nucleotides read TGCAGTGCTCAAGTACAGGGGGGCTATGCCTACACCTTC. This translates into CSAQVQGGYAYTF.

This clonotype has more than one count but fewer than ten. The genes are TRBV5-1 and TRBJ1-4, with 8 bases that match TRBD1. Germline loops: CDR1 SGHRS, CDR2 YFSETQ. The ends lost 4 bases at V and 8 bases at J; junction bases unmatched: 7. The CDR3 contains 14 residues. In DNA form, the CDR3 reads TGCGCCAGCAGCCGCGGACAGGGAGAGGAAAAACTGTTTTTT. It encodes CASSRGQGEEKLFF.

The chain recombines TRBV7-9 with TRBJ2-2, with 9 nucleotides matching TRBD2. V trimming: 5 bases; J trimming: 5 bases; junction bases outside the gene matches: 6. CDR3 length: 15 residues. The germline V gene has CDR1 SEHNR and CDR2 FQNEAQ (reference sequence). In nucleotides, the CDR3 is TGTGCCAGCAGCGTTGGACTAGCGCATACCGGGGAGCTGTTTTTT. It yields the protein CASSVGLAHTGELFF.

The rearrangement links TRBV9 to TRBJ1-1; D perhaps matches TRBD1 (5 bases). This CDR3 spans 14 amino acids. CDR1 SGDLS and CDR2 YYNGEE come from the germline V gene. With 4 bases removed from V and 2 bases from J, the gap between germline ends came to 12 bases. This CDR3 is CASSPQGVNTEAFF. CDR3 nucleotide sequence: TGTGCCAGCAGCCCCCAGGGAGTTAACACTGAAGCTTTCTTT.

Ten or more counts support this clonotype. The chain employs TRBV5-1 and TRBJ2-1; D is unresolved. The CDR3 runs to 11 residues. Trimming left V 4 bases short and J 7 bases short, with 6 bases between. CDR1 and CDR2 (germline): SGHRS, YFSETQ. The CDR3: CASSGHNEQFF. Written as DNA, the CDR3 is TGCGCCAGCAGCGGCCATAATGAGCAGTTCTTC.

This clonotype was found a few times. The genes are TRBV19 and TRBJ1-2; D call uncertain. In germline, CDR1 is LNHDA, CDR2 SQIVND (reference sequence). This CDR3 is built from 14 residues. V was cut by 6 bases and J by 0 bases, with 11 bases left in between. Here the CDR3 reads CASSSAGTNYGYTF. In nucleotides, the CDR3 is TGTGCCAGTAGCTCGGCAGGCACTAACTATGGCTACACCTTC. Complete variable domain (other parts from reference TRBV19 and TRBJ1-2): DGGITQSPKYLFRKEGQNVTLSCEQNLNHDAMYWYRQDPGQGLRLIYYSQIVNDFQKGDIAEGYSVSREKKESFPLTVTSAQKNPTAFYLCASSSAGTNYGYTFGSGTRLTVV.